This T cell receptor (beta chain) is drawn from a study of T cells in Graves' hyperthyroidism and ophthalmopathy. Study summary: Peripheral blood specimens were obtained at initial diagnosis, prior to any treatment.

Study-level findings and limits: With a median lead of around 5.9 months before onset, the model predicted ophthalmopathy. In simple terms, a model built on 13 V-J features told ophthalmopathy apart from stable hyperthyroidism.

The V gene's germline CDR1 is DFQATT and CDR2 SNEGSKA (reference sequence). The CDR3 covers 16 residues. V lost 0 bases to trimming and J lost 6 bases; unmatched junction nucleotides: 5. This clonotype was picked up a small number of times. The antigen is unknown. Researchers took RNA transcripts and amplified the TCR beta CDR3 regions from them. A first-round RT-PCR of the TCR CDR3 used the HTBI primer set. MiXCR was run by TCRdb on the multiplex PCR reads, yielding one entry per CDR3 protein. The sample holds roughly 500,000 distinct CDR3 sequences, less than 25% seen once. This sequence joins TRBV20-1 and TRBJ2-1, with TRBD2 identical over 13 bases. Sequences were obtained from blood. The receptor was isolated from a woman between 65 and 79 years old with Graves' ophthalmopathy. Here the CDR3 reads CSARDLTSGRANEQFF. The DNA of the CDR3 is TGCAGTGCTAGAGATTTAACTAGCGGGAGGGCCAATGAGCAGTTCTTC.